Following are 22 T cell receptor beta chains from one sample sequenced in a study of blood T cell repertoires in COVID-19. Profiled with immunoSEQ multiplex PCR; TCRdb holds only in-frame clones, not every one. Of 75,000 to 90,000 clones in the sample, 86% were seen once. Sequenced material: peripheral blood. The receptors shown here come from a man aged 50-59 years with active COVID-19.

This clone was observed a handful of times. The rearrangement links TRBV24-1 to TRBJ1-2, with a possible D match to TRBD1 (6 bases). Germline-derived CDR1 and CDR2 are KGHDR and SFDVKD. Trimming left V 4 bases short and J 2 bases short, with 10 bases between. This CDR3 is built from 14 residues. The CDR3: CATSEPQGNYGYTF. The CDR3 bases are TGTGCCACCAGTGAACCACAGGGAAACTATGGCTACACCTTC.

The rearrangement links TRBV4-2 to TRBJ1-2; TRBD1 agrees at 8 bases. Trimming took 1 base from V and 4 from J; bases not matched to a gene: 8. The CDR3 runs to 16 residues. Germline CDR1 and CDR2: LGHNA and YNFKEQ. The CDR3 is CASSQAADRDSYGYTF. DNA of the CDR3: TGTGCCAGCAGCCAAGCGGCGGACAGGGATAGCTATGGCTACACCTTC.

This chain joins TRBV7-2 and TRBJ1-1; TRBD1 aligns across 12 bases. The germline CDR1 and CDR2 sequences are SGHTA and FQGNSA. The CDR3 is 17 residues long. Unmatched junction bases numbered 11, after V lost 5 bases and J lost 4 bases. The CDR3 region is CASSLAGTGGAGTEAFF. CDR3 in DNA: TGTGCCAGCAGCCTTGCCGGGACAGGGGGCGCGGGCACTGAAGCTTTCTTT.

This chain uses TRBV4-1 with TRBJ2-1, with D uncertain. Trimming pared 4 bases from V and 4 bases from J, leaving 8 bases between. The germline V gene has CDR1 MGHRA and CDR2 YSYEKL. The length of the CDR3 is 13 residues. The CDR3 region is CASSLALYNEQFF. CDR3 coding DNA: TGCGCCAGCAGCCTCGCACTATACAATGAGCAGTTCTTC.

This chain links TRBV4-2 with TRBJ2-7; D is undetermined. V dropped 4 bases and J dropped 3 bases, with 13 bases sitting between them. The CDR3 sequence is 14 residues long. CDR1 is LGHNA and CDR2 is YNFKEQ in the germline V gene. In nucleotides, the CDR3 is TGTGCCAGCAGCCTCGACTTCATGGGCTACGAGCAGTACTTC. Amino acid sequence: CASSLDFMGYEQYF.

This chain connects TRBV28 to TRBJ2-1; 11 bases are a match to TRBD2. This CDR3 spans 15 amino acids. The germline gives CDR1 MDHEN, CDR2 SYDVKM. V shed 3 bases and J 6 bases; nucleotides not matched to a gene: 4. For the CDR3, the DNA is TGTGCCAGCAGTTTGCCTAGCGGGAGGACCAATGAGCAGTTCTTC. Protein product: CASSLPSGRTNEQFF.

CDR3: CASSLAGAGETQYF. CDR3 sequence (DNA): TGTGCCAGCAGTTTGGCGGGGGCGGGGGAGACCCAGTACTTC. The chain recombines TRBV28 with TRBJ2-5, with TRBD2 as a possible D gene (7 bases). Germline CDR1 reads MDHEN; CDR2 reads SYDVKM. Trimming took off 3 bases at V and 5 bases at J, with 13 bases between the two ends. The CDR3 loop spans 14 amino acids.

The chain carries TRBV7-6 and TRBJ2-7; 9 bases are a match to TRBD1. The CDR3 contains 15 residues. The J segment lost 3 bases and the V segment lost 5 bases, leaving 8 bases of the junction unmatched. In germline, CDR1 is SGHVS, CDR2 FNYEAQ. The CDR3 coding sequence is TGTGCCAGCAGCCCCGGGACAGGGCCGGTCTACGAGCAGTACTTC. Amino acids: CASSPGTGPVYEQYF.

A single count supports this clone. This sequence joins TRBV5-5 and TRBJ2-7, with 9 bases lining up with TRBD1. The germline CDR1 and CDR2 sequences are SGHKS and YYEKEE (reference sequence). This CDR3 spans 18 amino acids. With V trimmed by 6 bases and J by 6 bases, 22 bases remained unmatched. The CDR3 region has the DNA TGTGCCAGCAAAAGTAACATGGGGACAGGGAAAGGGGTTTCCGAGCAGTACTTC. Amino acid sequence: CASKSNMGTGKGVSEQYF. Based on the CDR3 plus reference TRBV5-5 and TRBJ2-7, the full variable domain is DAGVTQSPTHLIKTRGQQVTLRCSPISGHKSVSWYQQVLGQGPQFIFQYYEKEERGRGNFPDRFSARQFPNYSSELNVNALLLGDSALYLCASKSNMGTGKGVSEQYFGPGTRLTVT.

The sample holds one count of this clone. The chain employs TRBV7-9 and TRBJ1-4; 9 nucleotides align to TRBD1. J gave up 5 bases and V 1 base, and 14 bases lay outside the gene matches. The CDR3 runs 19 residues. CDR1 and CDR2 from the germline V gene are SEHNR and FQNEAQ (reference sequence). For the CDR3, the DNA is TGTGCCAGCAGCTTAGAAACCGGGACAGGGAGGAGTAGGAATGAAAAACTGTTTTTT. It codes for CASSLETGTGRSRNEKLFF.

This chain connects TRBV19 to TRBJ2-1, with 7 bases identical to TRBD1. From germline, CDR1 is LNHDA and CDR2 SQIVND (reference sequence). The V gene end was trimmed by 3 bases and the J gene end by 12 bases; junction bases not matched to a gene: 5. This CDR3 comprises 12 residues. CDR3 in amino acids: CASSIDRARQFF. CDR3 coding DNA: TGTGCCAGTAGTATCGACAGGGCGCGGCAGTTCTTC.

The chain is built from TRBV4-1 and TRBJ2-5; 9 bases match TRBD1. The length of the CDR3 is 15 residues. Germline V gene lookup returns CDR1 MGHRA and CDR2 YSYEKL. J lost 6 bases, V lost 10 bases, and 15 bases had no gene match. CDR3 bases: TGCGCCACCCCCCGTGGGACAGGGCAGGAAAAGACCCAGTACTTC. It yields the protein CATPRGTGQEKTQYF.

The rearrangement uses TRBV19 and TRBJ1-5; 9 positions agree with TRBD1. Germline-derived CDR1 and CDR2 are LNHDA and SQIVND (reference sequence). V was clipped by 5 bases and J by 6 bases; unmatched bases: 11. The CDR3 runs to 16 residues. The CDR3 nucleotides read TGTGCCAGTAGTCCCCACAGGGGGCAGGCGGGTCAGCCCCAGCATTTT. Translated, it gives CASSPHRGQAGQPQHF.

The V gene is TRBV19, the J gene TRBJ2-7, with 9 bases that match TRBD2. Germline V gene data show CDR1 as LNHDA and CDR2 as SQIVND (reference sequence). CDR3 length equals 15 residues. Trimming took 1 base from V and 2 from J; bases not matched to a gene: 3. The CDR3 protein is CASSIGAGGTYEQYF. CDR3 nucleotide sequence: TGTGCCAGTAGTATAGGAGCGGGAGGTACCTACGAGCAGTACTTC.

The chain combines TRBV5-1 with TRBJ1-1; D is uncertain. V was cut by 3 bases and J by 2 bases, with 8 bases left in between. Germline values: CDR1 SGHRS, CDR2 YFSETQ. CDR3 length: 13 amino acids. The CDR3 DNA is TGCGCCAGCAGCTACGGAGCAAACACTGAAGCTTTCTTT. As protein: CASSYGANTEAFF.

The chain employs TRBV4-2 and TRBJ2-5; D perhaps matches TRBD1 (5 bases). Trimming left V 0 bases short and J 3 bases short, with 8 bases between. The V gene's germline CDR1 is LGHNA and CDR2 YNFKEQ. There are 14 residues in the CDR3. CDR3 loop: CASSQDPTEETQYF. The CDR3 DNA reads TGTGCCAGCAGCCAAGACCCGACAGAAGAGACCCAGTACTTC.

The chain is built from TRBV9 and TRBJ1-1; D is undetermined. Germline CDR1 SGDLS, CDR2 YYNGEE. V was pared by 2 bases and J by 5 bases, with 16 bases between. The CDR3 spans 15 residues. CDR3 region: CASSVAGPSGTEAFF. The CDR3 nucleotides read TGTGCCAGCAGCGTGGCGGGTCCTTCGGGGACTGAAGCTTTCTTT. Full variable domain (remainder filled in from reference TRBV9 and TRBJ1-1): DSGVTQTPKHLITATGQRVTLRCSPRSGDLSVYWYQQSLDQGLQFLIQYYNGEERAKGNILERFSAQQFPDLHSELNLSSLELGDSALYFCASSVAGPSGTEAFFGQGTRLTVV.

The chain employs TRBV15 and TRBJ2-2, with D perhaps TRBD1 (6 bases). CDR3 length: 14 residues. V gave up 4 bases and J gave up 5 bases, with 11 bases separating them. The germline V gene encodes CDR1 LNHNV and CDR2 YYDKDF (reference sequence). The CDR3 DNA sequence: TGTGCCACCAGCACAGGGGTTGAGACCGGGGAGCTGTTTTTT. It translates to CATSTGVETGELFF.

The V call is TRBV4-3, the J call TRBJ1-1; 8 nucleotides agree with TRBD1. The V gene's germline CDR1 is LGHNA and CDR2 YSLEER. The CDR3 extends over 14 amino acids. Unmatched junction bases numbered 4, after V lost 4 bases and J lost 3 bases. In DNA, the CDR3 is TGCGCCAGCAGCCGACAGGGGCCTGACACTGAAGCTTTCTTT. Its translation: CASSRQGPDTEAFF.

CDR3 sequence (DNA): TGTGCCAGCAGTTACATACGGACAGGGGGAAACTATGGCTACACCTTC. This sequence encodes CASSYIRTGGNYGYTF. The rearrangement joins TRBV6-5 to TRBJ1-2; TRBD1 agrees at 10 bases. The CDR3 sequence is 16 residues long. Unmatched junction bases numbered 5, after V lost 2 bases and J lost 2 bases. Germline V CDR1 and CDR2: MNHEY, SVGAGI.

This chain's CDR3 is CASSPPGTGGWNGYTF. CDR3 DNA: TGTGCCAGCAGTCCCCCCGGGACAGGGGGGTGGAATGGCTACACCTTC. The rearrangement links TRBV27 to TRBJ1-2; 11 bases align to TRBD1. This CDR3 region has 16 residues. Germline V lookup: CDR1 MNHEY, CDR2 SMNVEV (reference sequence). V was pared by 5 bases and J by 6 bases, with 11 bases of the junction left unmatched.

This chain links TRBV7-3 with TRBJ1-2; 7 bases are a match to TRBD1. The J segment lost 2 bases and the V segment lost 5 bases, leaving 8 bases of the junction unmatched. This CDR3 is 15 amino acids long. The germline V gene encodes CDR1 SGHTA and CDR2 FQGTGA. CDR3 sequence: CASSPTGTANYGYTF. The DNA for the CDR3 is TGTGCCAGCAGCCCGACCGGGACAGCAAACTATGGCTACACCTTC.